This T cell receptor beta chain was captured in a study of post-analysis software for immune sequencing data. At the level of the study: Disease trajectories encompassed relapsing-remitting, secondary progressive and progressive-relapsing multiple sclerosis. General observations from the study: Higher frequency in patients than in controls was seen for roughly five TRBV segments, with TRBV5-6, TRBV5-1 and TRBV20-1 among them.

V lost 10 bases to trimming and J lost 3 bases; unmatched junction nucleotides: 6. Germline V gives CDR1 MDHEN, CDR2 SYDVKM. CDR3 length: 13 amino acids. In its sample, this clonotype was seen many times. What it binds is not known. TCR beta cDNA libraries had unique molecular identifiers. Roughly 0.5 million cDNA molecules were obtained from roughly 0.93 to 9.6 million T cells. A single record per CDR3 protein comes from TCRdb applying MiXCR to the PCR reads. The sample lists some 890,000 distinct CDR3 sequences, approximately 50% occurring once. The source is a girl aged 5 to 17 with multiple sclerosis. The chain combines TRBV28 with TRBJ2-7; TRBD1 aligns across 10 bases. The specimen was blood. CDR3: CATRTGGLYEQYF. The CDR3 DNA is TGTGCCACTCGGACAGGGGGACTCTACGAGCAGTACTTC.